This T cell receptor beta chain stems from a study of T cell responses to AZD1222 COVID-19 vaccine. Study-level points and caveats: Donors were largely white British and mainly female; clonal diversity was possibly underestimated.

On this clone itself: Its target is unknown.

Only in-frame clones appear in the TCRdb table, and some are missing; sequencing was by immunoSEQ multiplex PCR. This table holds under 200,000 clones, 88% found once. The sequence came from an adult who received the AZD1222 COVID-19 vaccine. The source was peripheral blood, collected 28 days after the second AZD1222 dose.

For the CDR3, the DNA is TGTGCCAGCAGCATACTCGTCGGCCGTAGCAATCAGCCCCAGCATTTT. Translating it yields CASSILVGRSNQPQHF. The chain employs TRBV7-8 and TRBJ1-5; D ambiguous. The V gene's germline CDR1 is SGHVS and CDR2 FQNEAQ. The CDR3 length is 16 residues. V was cut by 5 bases and J by 0 bases, with 14 bases left in between.